The clone carrying this T cell receptor (beta chain) appeared a single time. This specimen belongs to a study of blood T cell repertoires in COVID-19. Study-wide context: The samples span acute and convalescent COVID-19 from the United States, Italy and Spain. From T cells, B-cell-depleted T cells, or PBMCs came the material, which was cDNA or gDNA.

Per the original methods: Amplification of reference gene primers provided the estimated nucleated cell counts. The repertoire was sequenced with immunoSEQ multiplex PCR; TCRdb's copy has only in-frame clones and lacks some. V and J calls and clone size are given by that table; D and trimming were obtained from the DNA. The sample consists of 23,000 or so clones, around 85% of them appearing once. The CDR3 runs to 14 residues. V was trimmed by 4 bases and J by 7 bases, leaving 19 bases between them. Germline V gene lookup returns CDR1 GTSNPN and CDR2 SVGIG (reference sequence). Sequenced: peripheral blood. The source is an elderly woman with acute or convalescent COVID-19. The chain employs TRBV30 and TRBJ1-2; D is possibly TRBD1 (5 bases). The CDR3 sequence is CAWKLAGGEGGYTF. CDR3 bases: TGTGCCTGGAAACTTGCGGGGGGGGAAGGTGGCTACACCTTC.